What follows are 3 T cell receptor beta chains derived from one specimen sequenced in a study of Graves' ophthalmopathy and Graves' hyperthyroidism. The sequenced template was RNA, covering the TCR beta CDR3 region. First-round RT-PCR employed HTBI primers, with a second-round multiplex PCR after it. TCRdb processed the multiplex PCR reads anew with MiXCR; each CDR3 protein has one entry. The table lists approximately 480,000 distinct CDR3 sequences, approximately 14% of them singletons. What was sequenced was blood. Receptors originate from a woman in her twenties or thirties with Graves' ophthalmopathy.

This clonotype was counted many times. The V gene is TRBV12-3 or TRBV12-4, the J gene TRBJ2-2; D unclear. V lost 5 bases and J 1 base, leaving 14 bases between the germline ends. This CDR3 contains 16 residues. The CDR3 spells CASSQVSGWNTGELFF. The CDR3 bases are TGTGCCAGCAGTCAGGTTTCAGGATGGAACACCGGGGAGCTGTTTTTT.

This clonotype has at least ten counts. The chain combines TRBV28 with TRBJ2-5; a weak D match, TRBD1 (6 bases). CDR3 length equals 14 residues. Germline V gene data show CDR1 as MDHEN and CDR2 as SYDVKM. Trimming stripped 5 bases from V and 5 bases from J, with 15 bases between. CDR3 in amino acids: CASSVQGLAETQYF. The CDR3 region has the DNA TGTGCCAGCAGTGTGCAGGGGCTCGCGGAGACCCAGTACTTC.

This clonotype came up many times. The chain joins TRBV27 to TRBJ1-1; no reliable D call. Germline CDR1 MNHEY, CDR2 SMNVEV (reference sequence). There are 13 residues in the CDR3. V was trimmed by 5 bases and J by 1 base, leaving 8 bases between them. CDR3 DNA: TGTGCCAGCAGTCCACGACGGAACACTGAAGCTTTCTTT. Translated: CASSPRRNTEAFF.